A single T cell receptor (beta chain) is shown here with its context. What it binds is not known. Clones were read by immunoSEQ multiplex PCR, and TCRdb kept only the in-frame ones, dropping some. The sample lists around 100,000 clones; 88% were seen once. This entry comes from a study of T cell responses to AZD1222 COVID-19 vaccine. Whole-study findings and limits: The study reported that nearly half of spike-specific TCRs target unmutated variant regions.

The source material was peripheral blood, sampled on day 0 of AZD1222 vaccination. This sequence was found in an adult in good health.

DNA for the CDR3: TGTGCCAGCAGCCTAGCCCAGGGGCTAGGCGAAAAACTGTTTTTT. Translated: CASSLAQGLGEKLFF. The chain is built from TRBV3-1 (or the pseudogene TRBV3-2) and TRBJ1-4, with a possible D match to TRBD1 (6 bases). Trimming left V 4 bases short and J 8 bases short, with 17 bases between. CDR3 length: 15 residues. Per germline, CDR1 LGHDT and CDR2 YNNKEL (reference sequence).